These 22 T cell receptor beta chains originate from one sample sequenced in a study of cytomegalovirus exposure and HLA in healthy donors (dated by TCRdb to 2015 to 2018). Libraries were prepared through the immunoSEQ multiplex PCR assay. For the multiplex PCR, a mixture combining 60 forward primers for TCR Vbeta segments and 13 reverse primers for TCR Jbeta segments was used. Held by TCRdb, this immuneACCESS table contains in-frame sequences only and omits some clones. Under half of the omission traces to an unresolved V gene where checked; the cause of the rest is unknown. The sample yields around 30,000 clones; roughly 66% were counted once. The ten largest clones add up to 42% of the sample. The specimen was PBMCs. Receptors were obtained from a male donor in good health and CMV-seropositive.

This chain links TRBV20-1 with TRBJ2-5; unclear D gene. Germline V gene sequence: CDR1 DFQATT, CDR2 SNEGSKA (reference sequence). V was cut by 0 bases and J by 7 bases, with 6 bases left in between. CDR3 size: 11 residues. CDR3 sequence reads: CSARDIRTQYF. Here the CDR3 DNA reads TGCAGTGCTAGAGACATCAGGACCCAGTACTTC.

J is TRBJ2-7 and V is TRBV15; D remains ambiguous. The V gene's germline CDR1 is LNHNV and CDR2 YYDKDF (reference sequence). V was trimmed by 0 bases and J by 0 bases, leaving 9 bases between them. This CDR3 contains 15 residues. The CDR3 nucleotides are TGTGCCACCAGCAGAGAGAGGAGAGGCTCCTACGAGCAGTACTTC. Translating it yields CATSRERRGSYEQYF.

CDR3 region: CAISSSPGQGQTDTQYF. The CDR3 DNA sequence: TGTGCCATCAGTTCTTCACCGGGACAGGGGCAGACAGATACGCAGTATTTT. The genes are TRBV10-3 and TRBJ2-3; TRBD1 agrees at 10 bases. CDR3 size: 17 residues. Looked up from germline, CDR1 is ENHRY and CDR2 is SYGVKD. Trimming removed 5 bases from V and 3 bases from J; junction bases left unmatched: 11.

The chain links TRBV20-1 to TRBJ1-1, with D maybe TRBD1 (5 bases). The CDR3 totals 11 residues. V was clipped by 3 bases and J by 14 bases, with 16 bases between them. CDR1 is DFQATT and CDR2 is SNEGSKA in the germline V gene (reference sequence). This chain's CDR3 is CSARGPRGAFF. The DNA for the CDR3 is TGCAGTGCTAGGGGGCCCCGCGGGGCCTTCTTT.

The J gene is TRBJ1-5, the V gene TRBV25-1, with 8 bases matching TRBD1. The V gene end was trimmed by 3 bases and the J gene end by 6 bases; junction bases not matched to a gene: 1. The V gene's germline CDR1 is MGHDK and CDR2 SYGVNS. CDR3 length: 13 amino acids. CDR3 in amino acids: CASSDRGRQPQHF. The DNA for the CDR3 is TGTGCCAGCAGTGACAGGGGGCGTCAGCCCCAGCATTTT.

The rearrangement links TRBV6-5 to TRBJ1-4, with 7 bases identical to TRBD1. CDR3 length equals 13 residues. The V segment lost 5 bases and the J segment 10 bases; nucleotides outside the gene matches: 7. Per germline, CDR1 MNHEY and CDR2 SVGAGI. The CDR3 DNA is TGTGCCAGCAGTCAGCTGGGACAGCTAAAACTGTTTTTT. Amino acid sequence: CASSQLGQLKLFF.

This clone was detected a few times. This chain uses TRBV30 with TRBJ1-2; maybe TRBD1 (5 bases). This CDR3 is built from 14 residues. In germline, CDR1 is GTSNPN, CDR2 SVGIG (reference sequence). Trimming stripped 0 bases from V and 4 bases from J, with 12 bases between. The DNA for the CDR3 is TGTGCCTGGAGTGTGGGGAGGGGTATCTATGGCTACACCTTC. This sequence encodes CAWSVGRGIYGYTF.

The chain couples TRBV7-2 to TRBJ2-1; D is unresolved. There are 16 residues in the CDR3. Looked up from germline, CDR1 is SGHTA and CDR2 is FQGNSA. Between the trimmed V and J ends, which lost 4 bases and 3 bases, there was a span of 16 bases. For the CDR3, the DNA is TGTGCCAGCAGCTACCAGATGTCCTCTGGCTACAATGAGCAGTTCTTC. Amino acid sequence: CASSYQMSSGYNEQFF. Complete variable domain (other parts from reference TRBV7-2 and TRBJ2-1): GAGVSQSPSNKVTEKGKDVELRCDPISGHTALYWYRQSLGQGLEFLIYFQGNSAPDKSGLPSDRFSAERTGGSVSTLTIQRTQQEDSAVYLCASSYQMSSGYNEQFFGPGTRLTVL.

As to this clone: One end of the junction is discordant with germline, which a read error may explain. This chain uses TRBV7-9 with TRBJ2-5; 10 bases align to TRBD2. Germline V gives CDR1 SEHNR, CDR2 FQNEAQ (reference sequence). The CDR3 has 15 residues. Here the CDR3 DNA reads TGTTCCAGCAGCCGAACTAGCGGGATCCAAGAGACCCAGTACTTC. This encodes CSSSRTSGIQETQYF.

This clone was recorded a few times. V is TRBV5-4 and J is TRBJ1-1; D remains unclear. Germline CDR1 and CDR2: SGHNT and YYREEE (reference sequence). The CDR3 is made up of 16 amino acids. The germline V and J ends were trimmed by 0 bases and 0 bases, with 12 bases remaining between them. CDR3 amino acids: CASSLGGEELNTEAFF. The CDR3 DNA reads TGTGCCAGCAGCTTGGGGGGAGAGGAGTTGAACACTGAAGCTTTCTTT.

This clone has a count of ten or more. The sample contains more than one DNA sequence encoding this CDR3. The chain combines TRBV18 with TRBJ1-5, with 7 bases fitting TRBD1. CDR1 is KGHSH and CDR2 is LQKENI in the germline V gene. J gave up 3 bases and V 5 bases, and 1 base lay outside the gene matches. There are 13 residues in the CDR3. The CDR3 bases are TGTGCCAGCTCAGGACAGGACAATCAGCCCCAGCATTTT. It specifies CASSGQDNQPQHF.

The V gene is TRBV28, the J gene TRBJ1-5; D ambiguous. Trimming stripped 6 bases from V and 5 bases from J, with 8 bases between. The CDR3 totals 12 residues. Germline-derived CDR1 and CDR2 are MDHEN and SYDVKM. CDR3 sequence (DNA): TGTGCCAGCAGGCTGATAGATCAGCCCCAGCATTTT. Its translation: CASRLIDQPQHF.

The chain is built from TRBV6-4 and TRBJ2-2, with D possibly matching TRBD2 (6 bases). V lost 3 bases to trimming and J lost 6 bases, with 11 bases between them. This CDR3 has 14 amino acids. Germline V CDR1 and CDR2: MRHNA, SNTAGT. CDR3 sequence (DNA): TGTGCCAGCAGTGATATGGAGGGCTCCGGGGAGCTGTTTTTT. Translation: CASSDMEGSGELFF.

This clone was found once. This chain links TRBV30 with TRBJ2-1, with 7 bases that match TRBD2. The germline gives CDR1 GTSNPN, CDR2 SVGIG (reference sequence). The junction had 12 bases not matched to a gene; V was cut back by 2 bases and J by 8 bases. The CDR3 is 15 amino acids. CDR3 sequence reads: CAWSRGGLDRDEQFF. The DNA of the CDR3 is TGTGCCTGGAGTCGCGGGGGACTGGATAGGGATGAGCAGTTCTTC.

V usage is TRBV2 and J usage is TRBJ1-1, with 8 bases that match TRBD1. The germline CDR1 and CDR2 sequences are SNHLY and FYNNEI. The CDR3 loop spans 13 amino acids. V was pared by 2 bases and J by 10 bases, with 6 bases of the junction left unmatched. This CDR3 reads CASSERAGGVAFF. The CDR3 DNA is TGTGCCAGCAGTGAAAGGGCAGGGGGCGTAGCTTTCTTT.

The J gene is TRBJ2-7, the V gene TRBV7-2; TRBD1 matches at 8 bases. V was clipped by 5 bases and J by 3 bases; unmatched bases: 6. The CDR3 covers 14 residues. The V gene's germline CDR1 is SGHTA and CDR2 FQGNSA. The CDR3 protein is CASSHRQGFYEQYF. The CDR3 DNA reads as TGTGCCAGCAGCCACCGACAGGGGTTCTACGAGCAGTACTTC. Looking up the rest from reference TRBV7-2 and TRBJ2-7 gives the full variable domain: GAGVSQSPSNKVTEKGKDVELRCDPISGHTALYWYRQSLGQGLEFLIYFQGNSAPDKSGLPSDRFSAERTGGSVSTLTIQRTQQEDSAVYLCASSHRQGFYEQYFGPGTRLTVT.

CDR3 DNA sequence: TGTGCCAGCAGCCAAGCTCTATCGAACACCGGGGAGCTGTTTTTT. It is translated as CASSQALSNTGELFF. The J gene is TRBJ2-2, the V gene TRBV4-2; no definite D call. Germline CDR1 is LGHNA and CDR2 is YNFKEQ. Trimming removed 1 base at V and 0 bases at J, with 6 bases between. This CDR3 region has 15 residues.

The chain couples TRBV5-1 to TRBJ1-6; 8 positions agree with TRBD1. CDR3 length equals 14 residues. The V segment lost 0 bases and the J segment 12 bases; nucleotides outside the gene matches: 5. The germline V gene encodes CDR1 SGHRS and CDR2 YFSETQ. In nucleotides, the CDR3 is TGCGCCAGCAGCTTGGAGGCAGGGGGCGTACCCCTCCACTTT. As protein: CASSLEAGGVPLHF.

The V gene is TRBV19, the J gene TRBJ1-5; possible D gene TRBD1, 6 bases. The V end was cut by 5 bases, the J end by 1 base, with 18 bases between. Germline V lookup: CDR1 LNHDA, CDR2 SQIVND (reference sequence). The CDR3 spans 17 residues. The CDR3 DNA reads TGTGCCAGTAGTCCCACTGGAGCAGGGACAAGCAATCAGCCCCAGCATTTT. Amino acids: CASSPTGAGTSNQPQHF.

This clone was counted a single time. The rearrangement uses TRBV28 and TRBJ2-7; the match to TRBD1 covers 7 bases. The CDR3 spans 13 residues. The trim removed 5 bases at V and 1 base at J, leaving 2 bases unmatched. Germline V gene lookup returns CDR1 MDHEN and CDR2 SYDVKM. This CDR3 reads CASSGTASYEQYF. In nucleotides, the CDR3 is TGTGCCAGCAGTGGGACAGCATCCTACGAGCAGTACTTC.

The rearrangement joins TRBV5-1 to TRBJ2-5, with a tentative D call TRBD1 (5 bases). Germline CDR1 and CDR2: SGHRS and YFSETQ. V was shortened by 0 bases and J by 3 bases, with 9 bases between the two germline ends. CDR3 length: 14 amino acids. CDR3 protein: CASSLGPGKETQYF. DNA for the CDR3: TGCGCCAGCAGCTTGGGGCCAGGGAAAGAGACCCAGTACTTC.

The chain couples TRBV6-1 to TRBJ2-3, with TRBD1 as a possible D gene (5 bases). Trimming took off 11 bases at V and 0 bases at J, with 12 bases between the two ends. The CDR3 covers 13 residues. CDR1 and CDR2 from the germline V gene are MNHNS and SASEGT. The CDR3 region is CASQETSTDTQYF. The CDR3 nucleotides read TGTGCCTCACAGGAAACTAGCACAGATACGCAGTATTTT.